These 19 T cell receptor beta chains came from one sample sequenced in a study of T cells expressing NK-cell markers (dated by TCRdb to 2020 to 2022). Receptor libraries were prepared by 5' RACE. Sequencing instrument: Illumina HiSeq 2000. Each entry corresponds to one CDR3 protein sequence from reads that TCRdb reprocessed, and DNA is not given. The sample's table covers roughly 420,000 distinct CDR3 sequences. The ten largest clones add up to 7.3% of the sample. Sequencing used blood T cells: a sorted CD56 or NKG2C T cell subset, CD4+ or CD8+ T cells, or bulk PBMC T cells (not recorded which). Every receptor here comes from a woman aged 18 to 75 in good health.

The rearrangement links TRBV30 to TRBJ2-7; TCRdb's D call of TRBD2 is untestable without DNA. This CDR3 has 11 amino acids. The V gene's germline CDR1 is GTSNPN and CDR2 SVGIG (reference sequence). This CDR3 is CAWGGSYEQYF.

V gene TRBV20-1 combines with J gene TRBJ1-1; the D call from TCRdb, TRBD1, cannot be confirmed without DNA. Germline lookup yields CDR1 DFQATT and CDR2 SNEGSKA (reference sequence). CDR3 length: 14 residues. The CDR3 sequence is CSAREVRVGTEAFF.

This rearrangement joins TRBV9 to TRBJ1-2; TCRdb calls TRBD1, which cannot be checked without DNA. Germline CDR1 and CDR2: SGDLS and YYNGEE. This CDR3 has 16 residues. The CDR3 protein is CASSVGGVGDGYGYTF.

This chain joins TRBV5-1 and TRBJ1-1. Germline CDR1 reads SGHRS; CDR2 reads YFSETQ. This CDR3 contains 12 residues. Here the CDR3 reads CASSTGLSEAFF.

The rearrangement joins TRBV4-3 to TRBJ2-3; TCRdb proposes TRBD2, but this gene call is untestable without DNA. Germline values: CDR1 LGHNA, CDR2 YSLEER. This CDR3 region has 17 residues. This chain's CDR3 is CASSQSPGLASTDTQYF.

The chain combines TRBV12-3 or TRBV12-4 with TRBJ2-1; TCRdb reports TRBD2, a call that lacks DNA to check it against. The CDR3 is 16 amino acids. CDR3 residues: CASSLLLAGGVNEQFF.

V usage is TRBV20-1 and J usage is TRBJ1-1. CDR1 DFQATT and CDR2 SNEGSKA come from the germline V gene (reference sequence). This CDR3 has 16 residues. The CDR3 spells CSARGALLGLNTEAFF.

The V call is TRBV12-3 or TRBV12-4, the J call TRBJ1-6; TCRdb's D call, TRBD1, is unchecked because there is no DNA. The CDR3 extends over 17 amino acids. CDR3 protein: CASSSDRVRPYNSPLHF.

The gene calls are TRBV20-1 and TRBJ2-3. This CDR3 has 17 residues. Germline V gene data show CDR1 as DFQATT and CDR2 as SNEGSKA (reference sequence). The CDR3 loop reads CSAREPLSKTRADTQYF.

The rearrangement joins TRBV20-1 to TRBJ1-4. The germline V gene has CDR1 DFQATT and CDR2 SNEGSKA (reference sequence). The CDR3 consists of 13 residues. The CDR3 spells CSAQLVPNEKLFF.

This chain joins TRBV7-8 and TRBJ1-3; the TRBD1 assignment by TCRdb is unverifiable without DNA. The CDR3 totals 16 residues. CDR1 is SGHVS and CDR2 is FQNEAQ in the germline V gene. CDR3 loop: CASSLYGGRSGNTIYF.

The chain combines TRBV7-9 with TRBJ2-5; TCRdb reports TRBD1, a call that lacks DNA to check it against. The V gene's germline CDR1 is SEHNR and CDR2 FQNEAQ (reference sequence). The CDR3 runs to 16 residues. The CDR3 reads CASSSDWRGLEETQYF.

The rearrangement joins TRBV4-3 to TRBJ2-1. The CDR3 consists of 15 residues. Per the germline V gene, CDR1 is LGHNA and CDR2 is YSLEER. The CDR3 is CASSQEQGFYNEQFF.

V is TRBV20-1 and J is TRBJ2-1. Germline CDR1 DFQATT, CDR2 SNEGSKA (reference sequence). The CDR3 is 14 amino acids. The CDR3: CSGRRGTAYNEQFF.

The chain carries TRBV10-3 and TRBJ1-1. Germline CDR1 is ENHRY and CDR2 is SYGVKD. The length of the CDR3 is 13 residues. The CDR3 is CAISVEWDERAFF.

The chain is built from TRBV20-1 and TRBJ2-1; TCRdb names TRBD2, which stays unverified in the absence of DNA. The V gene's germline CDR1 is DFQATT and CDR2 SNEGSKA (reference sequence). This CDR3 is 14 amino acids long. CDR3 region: CSALTSGVDNEQFF.

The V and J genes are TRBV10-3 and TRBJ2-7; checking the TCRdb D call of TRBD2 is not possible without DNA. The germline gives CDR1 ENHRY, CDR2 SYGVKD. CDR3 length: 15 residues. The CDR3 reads CAISGLAGDGGEQYF.

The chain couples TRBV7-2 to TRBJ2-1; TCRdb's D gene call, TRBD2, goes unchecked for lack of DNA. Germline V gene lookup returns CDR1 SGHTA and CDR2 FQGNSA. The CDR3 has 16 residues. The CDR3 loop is CASSVNSGSGGNEQFF.

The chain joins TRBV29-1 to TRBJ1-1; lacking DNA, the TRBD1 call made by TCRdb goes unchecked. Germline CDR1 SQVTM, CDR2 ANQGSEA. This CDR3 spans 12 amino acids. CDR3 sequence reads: CSVKRGHLEAFF. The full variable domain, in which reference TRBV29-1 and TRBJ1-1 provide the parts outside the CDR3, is SAVISQKPSRDICQRGTSLTIQCQVDSQVTMMFWYRQQPGQSLTLIATANQGSEATYESGFVIDKFPISRPNLTFSTLTVSNMSPEDSSIYLCSVKRGHLEAFFGQGTRLTVV.